Listed here are 17 T cell receptor beta chains from one sample, sequenced in a study of T cell responses to AZD1222 COVID-19 vaccine. The method was immunoSEQ multiplex PCR; TCRdb's version includes in-frame clones alone and lacks a portion of them. The table lists approximately 80,000 clones, 87% of them singletons, with 24% in the top ten. The source material was peripheral blood, sampled on day 0 of AZD1222 vaccination. The receptor source for this set is an adult in good health.

This sequence joins TRBV19 and TRBJ2-5, with 7 nucleotides matching TRBD1. This CDR3 has 14 residues. CDR1 is LNHDA, CDR2 SQIVND, per germline (reference sequence). The junction had 7 bases not matched to a gene; V was cut back by 6 bases and J by 3 bases. For the CDR3, the DNA is TGTGCCAGTAGCCCCCAAGGGGGCGAAGAGACCCAGTACTTC. This gives the protein CASSPQGGEETQYF. Combining the CDR3 with reference TRBV19 and TRBJ2-5 gives the whole variable domain DGGITQSPKYLFRKEGQNVTLSCEQNLNHDAMYWYRQDPGQGLRLIYYSQIVNDFQKGDIAEGYSVSREKKESFPLTVTSAQKNPTAFYLCASSPQGGEETQYFGPGTRLLVL.

This rearrangement joins TRBV28 to TRBJ1-5; no reliable D call. The CDR3 is 13 amino acids. From germline, CDR1 is MDHEN and CDR2 SYDVKM. Trimming left V 8 bases short and J 0 bases short, with 8 bases between. The CDR3 spells CASGTYSNQPQHF. Written as DNA, the CDR3 is TGTGCCAGCGGAACATATAGCAATCAGCCCCAGCATTTT.

V usage is TRBV5-4 and J usage is TRBJ1-2, with 7 bases identical to TRBD1. With 4 bases clipped from V and 3 bases from J, the junction kept 9 bases outside the gene matches. This CDR3 comprises 15 residues. Germline CDR1 SGHNT, CDR2 YYREEE (reference sequence). The CDR3 region is CASSTNRGTDYGYTF. DNA of the CDR3: TGTGCCAGCAGCACGAACAGGGGCACGGACTATGGCTACACCTTC.

This chain joins TRBV7-3 and TRBJ1-2; D uncertain. V shed 4 bases and J shed 4 bases, with 10 bases lying between them. From germline, CDR1 is SGHTA and CDR2 FQGTGA. This CDR3 has 13 residues. The CDR3 DNA follows: TGTGCCAGCAGCTCCCCGGGTGTCTATGGCTACACCTTC. Protein sequence: CASSSPGVYGYTF.

CDR3 bases: TGCGCCAGCAGCCCCGGGGACAGGGGGCAGAACACTGAAGCTTTCTTT. It is translated as CASSPGDRGQNTEAFF. The chain uses TRBV5-1 and TRBJ1-1, with 12 bases matching TRBD1. CDR1 SGHRS and CDR2 YFSETQ come from the germline V gene. The length of the CDR3 is 16 residues. The junction had 5 bases not matched to a gene; V was cut back by 4 bases and J by 1 base.

CDR3 nucleotides: TGCGCCAGCAGCTTAGGGGGCGACTATGGCTACACCTTC. Protein sequence: CASSLGGDYGYTF. V and J are TRBV5-1 and TRBJ1-2; TRBD1 matches 7 bases. The length of the CDR3 is 13 residues. Germline CDR1 and CDR2: SGHRS and YFSETQ. V was pared by 2 bases and J by 3 bases, with 1 base of the junction left unmatched.

The gene calls are TRBV5-4 and TRBJ2-5; D may be TRBD2 (5 bases). The CDR3 extends over 17 amino acids. Looked up from germline, CDR1 is SGHNT and CDR2 is YYREEE (reference sequence). V dropped 0 bases and J dropped 2 bases, with 17 bases sitting between them. DNA for the CDR3: TGTGCCAGCAGCTTGGGGACCACTGGGAGTGGACAAGAGACCCAGTACTTC. Amino acid sequence: CASSLGTTGSGQETQYF. The whole variable domain, remainder taken from reference TRBV5-4 and TRBJ2-5, is ETGVTQSPTHLIKTRGQQVTLRCSSQSGHNTVSWYQQALGQGPQFIFQYYREEENGRGNFPPRFSGLQFPNYSSELNVNALELDDSALYLCASSLGTTGSGQETQYFGPGTRLLVL.

The rearrangement links TRBV4-2 to TRBJ2-3; D is uncertain. The germline CDR1 and CDR2 sequences are LGHNA and YNFKEQ. The CDR3 spans 15 residues. V shed 0 bases and J shed 0 bases, with 7 bases lying between them. The CDR3 nucleotides are TGTGCCAGCAGCCAAGATCCGGCGAGCACAGATACGCAGTATTTT. This sequence encodes CASSQDPASTDTQYF.

CDR3 in DNA: TGTGCCAGCGTGACAGGGAGGGATGAAAAACTGTTTTTT. It encodes CASVTGRDEKLFF. The genes are TRBV6-5 and TRBJ1-4; 7 nucleotides line up with TRBD1. From germline, CDR1 is MNHEY and CDR2 SVGAGI. V lost 8 bases to trimming and J lost 6 bases; unmatched junction nucleotides: 6. This CDR3 has 13 residues.

This chain connects TRBV5-1 to TRBJ2-3, with 7 bases fitting TRBD2. The V gene's germline CDR1 is SGHRS and CDR2 YFSETQ. The CDR3 contains 14 residues. The V gene end was trimmed by 3 bases and the J gene end by 2 bases; junction bases not matched to a gene: 3. The CDR3 loop is CASSWGGITDTQYF. CDR3 in DNA: TGCGCCAGCAGCTGGGGAGGGATCACAGATACGCAGTATTTT.

The chain uses TRBV5-1 and TRBJ2-3, with TRBD2 matching 10 bases. This CDR3 comprises 16 residues. Losses at the gene ends were 4 bases for V and 3 bases for J; bases not matched to a gene: 8. Germline assignment: CDR1 SGHRS and CDR2 YFSETQ. The CDR3 loop reads CASSRGTSGTTDTQYF. The CDR3 nucleotides read TGCGCCAGCAGCCGCGGCACTAGCGGGACGACAGATACGCAGTATTTT.

This clone came up once. The V call is TRBV6-5, the J call TRBJ1-4; no firm D call. V lost 5 bases and J lost 11, with 15 bases in between. This CDR3 region has 13 residues. Germline V CDR1 and CDR2: MNHEY, SVGAGI. The CDR3 sequence is CASSLSGGQKLFF. As DNA, the CDR3 is TGTGCCAGCAGTCTGTCGGGTGGTCAGAAACTGTTTTTT.

This chain links TRBV5-1 with TRBJ2-7; 9 positions match TRBD1. The CDR3 spans 14 residues. CDR1 SGHRS and CDR2 YFSETQ come from the germline V gene. Unmatched junction bases numbered 5, after V lost 4 bases and J lost 3 bases. The CDR3 bases are TGCGCCAGCAGCCCCGGGACAGGGAACTACGAGCAGTACTTC. Translating gives CASSPGTGNYEQYF.

V and J are TRBV13 and TRBJ2-7, with TRBD2 identical over 10 bases. Germline trimming cut 5 bases from V and 1 base from J; bases unmatched to any gene: 8. The germline gives CDR1 PRHDT, CDR2 FYEKMQ (reference sequence). The CDR3 consists of 16 residues. The DNA of the CDR3 is TGTGCCAGCAGCCTAGAGCGGGAGGGCCCTTCCTACGAGCAGTACTTC. Translation: CASSLEREGPSYEQYF.

This clone was counted between two and nine times. The V and J genes are TRBV6-4 and TRBJ2-2; 12 bases agree with TRBD2. CDR3 length equals 16 residues. Germline V gene sequence: CDR1 MRHNA, CDR2 SNTAGT. With V trimmed by 2 bases and J by 3 bases, 1 base remained unmatched. The CDR3 loop is CASSDRTSGDTGELFF. The DNA of the CDR3 is TGTGCCAGCAGTGACAGGACTAGCGGGGACACCGGGGAGCTGTTTTTT.

V gene TRBV9 combines with J gene TRBJ2-7; D is unclear. Per the germline V gene, CDR1 is SGDLS and CDR2 is YYNGEE. This CDR3 spans 15 amino acids. V lost 0 bases and J lost 5, with 15 bases in between. The CDR3 loop reads CASSVGDSRYDEQYF. DNA of the CDR3: TGTGCCAGCAGCGTAGGAGACTCCCGGTACGACGAGCAGTACTTC.

The genes are TRBV21-1 and TRBJ2-7; the table's D call of TRBD2 was not tested on the DNA. TRBV21-1 is termed a pseudogene. The CDR3 has 18 residues. This CDR3 reads CASSKRRVGREPAYEQYF. The DNA for the CDR3 is TGTGCCAGCAGCAAAAGGAGGGTTGGGCGGGAGCCAGCCTACGAGCAGTACTTC.